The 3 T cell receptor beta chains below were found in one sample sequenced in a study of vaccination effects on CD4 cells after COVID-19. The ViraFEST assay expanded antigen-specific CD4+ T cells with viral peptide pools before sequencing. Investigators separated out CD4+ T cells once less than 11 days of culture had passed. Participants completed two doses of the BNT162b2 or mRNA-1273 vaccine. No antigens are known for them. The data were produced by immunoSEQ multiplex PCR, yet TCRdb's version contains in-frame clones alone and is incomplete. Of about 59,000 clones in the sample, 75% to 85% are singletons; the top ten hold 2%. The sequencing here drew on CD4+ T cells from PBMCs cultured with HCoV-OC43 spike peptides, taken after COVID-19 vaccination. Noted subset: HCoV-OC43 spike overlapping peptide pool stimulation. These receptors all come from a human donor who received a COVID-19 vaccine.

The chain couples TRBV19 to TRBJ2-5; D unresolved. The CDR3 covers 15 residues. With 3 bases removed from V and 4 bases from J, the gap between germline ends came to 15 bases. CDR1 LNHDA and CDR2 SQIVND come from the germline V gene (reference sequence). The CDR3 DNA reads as TGTGCCAGTAGTATTATTTCGAGTGGCAGAGAGACCCAGTACTTC. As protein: CASSIISSGRETQYF.

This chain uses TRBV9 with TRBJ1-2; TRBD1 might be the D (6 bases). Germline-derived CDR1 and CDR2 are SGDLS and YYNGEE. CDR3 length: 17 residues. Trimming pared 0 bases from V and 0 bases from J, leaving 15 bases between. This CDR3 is CASSVDQGLTPNYGYTF. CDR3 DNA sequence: TGTGCCAGCAGCGTAGATCAGGGGCTGACTCCTAACTATGGCTACACCTTC.

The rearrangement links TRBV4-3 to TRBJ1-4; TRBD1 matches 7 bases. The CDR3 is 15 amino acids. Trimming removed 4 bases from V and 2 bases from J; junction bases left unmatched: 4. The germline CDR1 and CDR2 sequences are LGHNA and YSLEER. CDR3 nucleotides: TGCGCCAGCAGCCTGACGGACAGGACTAATGAAAAACTGTTTTTT. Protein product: CASSLTDRTNEKLFF.